Presented here are 18 T cell receptor beta chains from one specimen sequenced in a study of T-cell memory formation after mild COVID-19. In TCRdb, the 5' RACE reads were re-called with MiXCR into one record per CDR3 protein. The table lists 250,000 or so distinct CDR3 sequences, around 10% of them singletons. Sequenced material: PBMCs or a T cell subset sorted from them (not recorded which). The receptors were gathered from a man between 18 and 35 years old who had mild COVID-19 (a few samples of this study predate the infection). Cell type and time point are not known.

The chain recombines TRBV5-5 with TRBJ2-5; 10 nucleotides match TRBD1. The CDR3 length is 15 residues. J was trimmed by 2 bases and V by 0 bases; bases with no gene match: 1. CDR1 and CDR2 (germline): SGHKS, YYEKEE (reference sequence). Here the CDR3 reads CASSLGDRGQETQYF. In DNA form, the CDR3 reads TGTGCCAGCAGCTTGGGGGACAGGGGTCAAGAGACCCAGTACTTC.

This chain joins TRBV5-1 and TRBJ1-2; perhaps TRBD1 as D (5 bases). CDR1 and CDR2 from the germline V gene are SGHRS and YFSETQ. V lost 3 bases, J lost 3 bases, and 15 bases lay in between. The CDR3 runs 15 residues. This CDR3 reads CASSSGLTRDYGYTF. CDR3 sequence (DNA): TGCGCCAGCAGCTCGGGACTAACAAGGGACTATGGCTACACCTTC.

The sample holds a few counts of this clonotype. The chain links TRBV20-1 to TRBJ1-2; D is unclear. CDR1 and CDR2 (germline): DFQATT, SNEGSKA (reference sequence). There are 11 residues in the CDR3. The ends were cut back, 6 bases at V and 3 bases at J, with 8 bases in the middle. DNA of the CDR3: TGCAGTGCCGGAGGCTACTATGGCTACACCTTC. Encoded protein: CSAGGYYGYTF.

The chain couples TRBV12-3 or TRBV12-4 to TRBJ1-5, with D possibly matching TRBD1 (6 bases). The V gene lost 6 bases and the J gene lost 1 base, with 10 bases spanning the gap. The CDR3 totals 14 residues. CDR3 nucleotides: TGTGCCAGCAGGCGGGGGGGCAGCAATCAGCCCCAGCATTTT. It codes for CASRRGGSNQPQHF.

The V and J genes are TRBV7-9 and TRBJ1-1; D ambiguous. The CDR3 length is 14 residues. Trimming left V 4 bases short and J 2 bases short, with 11 bases between. In germline, CDR1 is SEHNR, CDR2 FQNEAQ (reference sequence). This CDR3 reads CASSSTNQNTEAFF. DNA for the CDR3: TGTGCCAGCAGCTCAACAAACCAAAACACTGAAGCTTTCTTT.

At least ten counts were recorded for this clonotype. This sequence joins TRBV7-9 and TRBJ2-2; either TRBD1 or TRBD2 may supply D (5 bases each). The CDR3 contains 18 residues. The germline gives CDR1 SEHNR, CDR2 FQNEAQ (reference sequence). Trimming took off 8 bases at V and 0 bases at J, with 22 bases between the two ends. CDR3 DNA sequence: TGTGCCAGCGGCATACTTACGACGGGGACGGCGAACACCGGGGAGCTGTTTTTT. It yields the protein CASGILTTGTANTGELFF. Complete variable domain (other parts from reference TRBV7-9 and TRBJ2-2): DTGVSQNPRHKITKRGQNVTFRCDPISEHNRLYWYRQTLGQGPEFLTYFQNEAQLEKSRLLSDRFSAERPKGSFSTLEIQRTEQGDSAMYLCASGILTTGTANTGELFFGEGSRLTVL.

In its sample, this clonotype was seen a few times. The chain couples TRBV9 to TRBJ2-1; D assignment may be TRBD1 or TRBD2 (5 bases each). V shed 1 base and J shed 0 bases, with 11 bases lying between them. The CDR3 is made up of 16 amino acids. CDR1 and CDR2 (germline): SGDLS, YYNGEE. The CDR3 region is CASSVSSGSSYNEQFF. CDR3 in DNA: TGTGCCAGCAGCGTATCCTCAGGGAGCTCCTACAATGAGCAGTTCTTC.

V is TRBV4-3 and J is TRBJ1-5; unclear D gene. With 1 base removed from V and 4 bases from J, the gap between germline ends came to 11 bases. This CDR3 has 15 residues. CDR1 is LGHNA, CDR2 YSLEER, per germline. Here the CDR3 DNA reads TGCGCCAGCAGCCAAGGGTTCCAGGTGAATCAGCCCCAGCATTTT. As protein: CASSQGFQVNQPQHF.

The genes are TRBV20-1 and TRBJ2-3; a possible D gene is TRBD1 (6 bases). The V gene lost 3 bases and the J gene lost 2 bases, with 9 bases spanning the gap. From germline, CDR1 is DFQATT and CDR2 SNEGSKA (reference sequence). The CDR3 length is 13 residues. The CDR3 is CSARDSYTDTQYF. CDR3 coding DNA: TGCAGTGCTAGGGACAGTTACACAGATACGCAGTATTTT.

The J gene is TRBJ1-2, the V gene TRBV2; 7 bases are shared with TRBD1. V shed 8 bases and J 4 bases; nucleotides not matched to a gene: 4. Germline-derived CDR1 and CDR2 are SNHLY and FYNNEI. This CDR3 has 12 residues. CDR3 region: CASSGGSYGYTF. CDR3 nucleotide sequence: TGTGCCAGCTCAGGGGGTAGCTATGGCTACACCTTC.

The chain couples TRBV19 to TRBJ1-1; D not resolved. The V end lost 3 bases, the J end lost 11 bases, and 13 bases lay between the germline ends. The germline CDR1 and CDR2 sequences are LNHDA and SQIVND (reference sequence). The CDR3 is 12 residues long. CDR3 sequence reads: CASSILEGTAFF. The CDR3 region has the DNA TGTGCCAGTAGTATTCTCGAGGGTACGGCTTTCTTT.

The chain has TRBV27 and TRBJ1-5; no reliable D call. The CDR3 extends over 13 amino acids. The germline CDR1 and CDR2 sequences are MNHEY and SMNVEV (reference sequence). V lost 5 bases and J lost 3, with 8 bases in between. The CDR3: CASSPLDNQPQHF. CDR3 DNA sequence: TGTGCCAGCAGTCCCCTCGACAATCAGCCCCAGCATTTT.

The table lists this clonotype with a few counts. The chain couples TRBV5-1 to TRBJ2-7; 9 nucleotides align to TRBD1. The germline gives CDR1 SGHRS, CDR2 YFSETQ. CDR3 size: 15 residues. V trimming: 0 bases; J trimming: 7 bases; junction bases outside the gene matches: 8. CDR3 region: CASSLARDRVREQYV. The CDR3 DNA reads as TGCGCCAGCAGCTTGGCCCGGGACAGGGTAAGGGAGCAGTACGTC.

The J gene is TRBJ1-2, the V gene TRBV20-1; D not certain. V lost 3 bases, J lost 7 bases, and 9 bases lay in between. Per germline, CDR1 DFQATT and CDR2 SNEGSKA (reference sequence). This CDR3 has 11 amino acids. In DNA form, the CDR3 reads TGCAGTGCTAGGATGAGGTCTGGCTACACCTTC. This encodes CSARMRSGYTF.

The chain uses TRBV7-8 and TRBJ1-2; 7 bases agree with TRBD1. The CDR3 contains 15 residues. The V segment lost 5 bases and the J segment 2 bases; nucleotides outside the gene matches: 8. Germline values: CDR1 SGHVS, CDR2 FQNEAQ. This chain's CDR3 is CASSSRGAENYGYTF. As DNA, the CDR3 is TGTGCCAGCAGCAGCAGGGGGGCAGAGAACTATGGCTACACCTTC.

This clonotype has more than one count but fewer than ten. V gene TRBV6-2 or TRBV6-3 combines with J gene TRBJ2-5; the match to TRBD2 covers 11 bases. The length of the CDR3 is 18 residues. J was trimmed by 0 bases and V by 4 bases; bases with no gene match: 10. Per the germline V gene, CDR1 is MNHEY and CDR2 is SVGEGT. The chain's CDR3 is CASSWPGLAGRYQETQYF. CDR3 DNA sequence: TGTGCCAGCAGTTGGCCTGGACTAGCGGGCCGGTACCAAGAGACCCAGTACTTC.

This clonotype was counted only a few times. The chain carries TRBV7-6 and TRBJ1-1; D not certain. Germline CDR1 and CDR2: SGHVS and FNYEAQ. The CDR3 spans 13 residues. V was pared by 2 bases and J by 3 bases, with 7 bases between. The CDR3: CASSLTPYTEAFF. As DNA, the CDR3 is TGTGCCAGCAGCTTAACACCATACACTGAAGCTTTCTTT.

This clonotype has just a few counts. The CDR3 region is CAWEGLIPSNTGELFF. The CDR3 DNA reads as TGTGCCTGGGAAGGGCTAATTCCTTCGAACACCGGGGAGCTGTTTTTT. This chain connects TRBV30 to TRBJ2-2; no firm D call. The V gene lost 5 bases and the J gene lost 0 bases, with 16 bases spanning the gap. The CDR3 totals 16 residues. CDR1 is GTSNPN and CDR2 is SVGIG in the germline V gene (reference sequence).